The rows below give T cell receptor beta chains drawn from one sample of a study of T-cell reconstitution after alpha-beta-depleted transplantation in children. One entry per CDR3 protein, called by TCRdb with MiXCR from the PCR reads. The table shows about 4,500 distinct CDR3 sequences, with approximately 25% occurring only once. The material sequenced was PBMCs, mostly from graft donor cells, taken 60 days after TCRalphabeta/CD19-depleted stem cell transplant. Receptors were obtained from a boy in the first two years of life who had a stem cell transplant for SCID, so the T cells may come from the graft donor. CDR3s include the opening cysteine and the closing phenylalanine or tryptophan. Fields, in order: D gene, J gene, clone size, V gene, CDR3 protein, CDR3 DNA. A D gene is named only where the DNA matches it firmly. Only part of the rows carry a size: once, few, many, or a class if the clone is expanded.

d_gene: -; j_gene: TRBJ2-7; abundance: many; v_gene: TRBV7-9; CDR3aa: CASSFGDPPRREQYF; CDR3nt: TGTGCCAGCAGCTTTGGTGATCCCCCGAGACGCGAGCAGTACTTC
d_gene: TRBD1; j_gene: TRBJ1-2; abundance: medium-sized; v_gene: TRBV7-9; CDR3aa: CASSLRQGAAYTF; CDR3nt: TGTGCCAGCAGCTTAAGACAGGGGGCGGCTTACACCTTC
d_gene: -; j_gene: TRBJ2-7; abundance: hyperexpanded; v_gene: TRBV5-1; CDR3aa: CASSHVWWEQYF; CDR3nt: TGCGCCAGCAGTCACGTATGGTGGGAGCAGTACTTC
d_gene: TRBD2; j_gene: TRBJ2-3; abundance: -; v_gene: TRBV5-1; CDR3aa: CASSLEGSKLAGGRDTQYF; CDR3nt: TGCGCCAGCAGCTTGGAAGGATCCAAACTAGCGGGGGGTAGAGATACGCAGTATTTT
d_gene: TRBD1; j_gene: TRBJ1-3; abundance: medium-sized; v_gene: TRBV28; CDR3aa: CASSLWTGVRGKSGNTIYF; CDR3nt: TGTGCCAGCAGTTTATGGACAGGGGTCCGCGGAAAGTCTGGAAACACCATATATTTT
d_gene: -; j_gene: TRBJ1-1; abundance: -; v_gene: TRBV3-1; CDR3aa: CASSGQAINTEAFF; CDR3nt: TGTGCCAGCAGCGGCCAGGCGATAAACACTGAAGCTTTCTTT
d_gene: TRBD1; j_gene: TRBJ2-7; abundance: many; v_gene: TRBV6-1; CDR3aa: CASGAAGGVHEQYF; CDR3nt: TGTGCCAGCGGTGCGGCAGGGGGCGTCCACGAGCAGTACTTC
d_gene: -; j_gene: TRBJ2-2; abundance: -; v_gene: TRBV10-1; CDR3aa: CASSESTAANTGELFF; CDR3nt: TGCGCCAGCAGTGAGTCAACAGCTGCGAACACCGGGGAGCTGTTTTTT
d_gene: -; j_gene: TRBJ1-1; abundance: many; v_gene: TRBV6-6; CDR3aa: CASRGRHMNTEAFF; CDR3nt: TGTGCCAGCAGGGGGCGCCACATGAACACTGAAGCTTTCTTT
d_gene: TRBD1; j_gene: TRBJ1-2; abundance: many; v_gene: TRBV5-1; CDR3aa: CASSPRTGQLRYTF; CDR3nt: TGCGCCAGCAGCCCCCGGACAGGCCAATTGCGCTACACCTTC
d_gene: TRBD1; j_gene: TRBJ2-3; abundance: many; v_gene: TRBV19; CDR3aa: CASSIPLDPRTGARTDTQYF; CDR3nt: TGTGCCAGTAGTATTCCGCTAGACCCCCGCACAGGGGCCCGCACAGATACGCAGTATTTT
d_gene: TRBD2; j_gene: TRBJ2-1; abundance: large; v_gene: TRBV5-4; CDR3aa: CASSSSWERGVYNEQFF; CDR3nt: TGTGCCAGCAGCTCCTCTTGGGAACGGGGGGTCTACAATGAGCAGTTCTTC
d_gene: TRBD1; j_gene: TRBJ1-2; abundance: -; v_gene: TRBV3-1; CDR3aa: CASSQTGDLYGYTF; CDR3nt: TGTGCCAGCAGCCAAACAGGGGATCTCTATGGCTACACCTTC
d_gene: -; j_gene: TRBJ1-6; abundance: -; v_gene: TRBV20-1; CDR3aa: CSASVLDDNSPLHF; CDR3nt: TGCAGTGCTAGCGTCCTGGACGATAATTCACCCCTCCACTTT
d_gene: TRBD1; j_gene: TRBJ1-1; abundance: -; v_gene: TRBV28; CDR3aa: CARGFVDRGVPFF; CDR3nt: TGTGCCAGGGGCTTCGTGGACAGGGGAGTACCTTTCTTT
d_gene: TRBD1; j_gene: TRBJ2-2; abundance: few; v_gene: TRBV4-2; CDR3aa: CAISPGGSDRDGGELFF; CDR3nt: TGTGCCATCAGCCCTGGTGGTTCGGACAGGGACGGCGGGGAGCTGTTTTTT
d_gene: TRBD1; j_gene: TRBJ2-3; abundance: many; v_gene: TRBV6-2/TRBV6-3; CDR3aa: CASSRQGASDTQYF; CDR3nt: TGTGCCAGCAGTCGGCAGGGGGCGTCAGATACGCAGTATTTT
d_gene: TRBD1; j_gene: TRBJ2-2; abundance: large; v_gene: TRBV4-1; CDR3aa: CASSHGQANTGELFF; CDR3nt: TGCGCCAGCAGCCACGGACAGGCGAACACCGGGGAGCTGTTTTTT
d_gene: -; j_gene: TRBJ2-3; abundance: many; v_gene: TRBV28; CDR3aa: CASSLGGSQGDTQYF; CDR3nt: TGTGCCAGCAGTTTAGGGGGGTCCCAGGGGGATACGCAGTATTTT
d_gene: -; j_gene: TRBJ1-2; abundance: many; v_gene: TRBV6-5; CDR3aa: CASSLRWGYYGYTF; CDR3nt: TGTGCCAGCAGTTTGAGGTGGGGGTACTATGGCTACACCTTC
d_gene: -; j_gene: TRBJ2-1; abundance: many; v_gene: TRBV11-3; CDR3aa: CASSFTSTVKAWSNEQFF; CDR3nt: TGTGCCAGCAGCTTCACGTCGACAGTGAAGGCATGGTCCAATGAGCAGTTCTTC
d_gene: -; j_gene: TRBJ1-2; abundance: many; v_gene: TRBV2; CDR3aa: CASTAGVGYGYTF; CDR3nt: TGTGCCAGCACTGCAGGGGTCGGCTATGGCTACACCTTC
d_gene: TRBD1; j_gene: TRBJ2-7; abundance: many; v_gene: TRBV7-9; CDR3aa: CASTGQALEYEQYF; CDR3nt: TGTGCCAGCACGGGACAGGCGCTTGAGTACGAGCAGTACTTC
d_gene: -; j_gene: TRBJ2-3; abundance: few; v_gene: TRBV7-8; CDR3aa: CASSPPGRGDTQYF; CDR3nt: TGTGCCAGCAGCCCGCCGGGGCGGGGAGATACGCAGTATTTT
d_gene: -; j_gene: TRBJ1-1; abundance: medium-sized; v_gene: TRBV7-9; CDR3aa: CASNRASNTEAFF; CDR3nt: TGTGCCAGCAACAGGGCCTCCAACACTGAAGCTTTCTTT
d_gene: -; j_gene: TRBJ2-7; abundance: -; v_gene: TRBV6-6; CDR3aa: CASSYSLAEQYF; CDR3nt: TGTGCCAGCAGTTACTCCTTGGCAGAGCAGTACTTC
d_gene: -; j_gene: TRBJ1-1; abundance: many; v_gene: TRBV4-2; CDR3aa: CASSPRDDNTEAFF; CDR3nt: TGTGCCAGCAGCCCGAGGGACGATAACACTGAAGCTTTCTTT
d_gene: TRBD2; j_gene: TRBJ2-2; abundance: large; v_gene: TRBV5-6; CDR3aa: CASSLPLAGTGELFF; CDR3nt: TGTGCCAGCAGCTTGCCCCTAGCGGGGACCGGGGAGCTGTTTTTT